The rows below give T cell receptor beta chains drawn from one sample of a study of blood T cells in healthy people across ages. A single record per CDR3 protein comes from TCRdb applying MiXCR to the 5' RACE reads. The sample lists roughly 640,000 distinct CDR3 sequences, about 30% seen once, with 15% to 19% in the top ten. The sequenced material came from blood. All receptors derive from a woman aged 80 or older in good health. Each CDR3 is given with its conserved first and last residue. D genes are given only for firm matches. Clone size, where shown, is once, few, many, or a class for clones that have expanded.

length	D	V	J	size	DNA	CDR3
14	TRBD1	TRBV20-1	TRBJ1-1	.	TGCAGTGCTACAAGACAGGGGTGGAACACTGAAGCTTTCTTT	CSATRQGWNTEAFF
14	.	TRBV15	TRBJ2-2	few	TGTGCCACCAGTAAGAGCCGGGTGCCCGGGGAGCTGTTTTTT	CATSKSRVPGELFF
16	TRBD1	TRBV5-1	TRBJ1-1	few	TGCGCCAGCAGCTTGGAAGGACAGGGGGAGAACACTGAAGCTTTCTTT	CASSLEGQGENTEAFF
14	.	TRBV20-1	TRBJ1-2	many	TGCAGTGCCCGGCAGGGCCATACCGTTGGGGGCTACACCTTC	CSARQGHTVGGYTF
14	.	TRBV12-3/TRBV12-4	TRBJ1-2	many	TGTGCCAGCAGCCCCCGGACAGTGGGACATGGCTACACCTTC	CASSPRTVGHGYTF
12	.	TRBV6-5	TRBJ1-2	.	TGTGCCAGCAGTTTCCGGGACGATGGCTACACCTTC	CASSFRDDGYTF
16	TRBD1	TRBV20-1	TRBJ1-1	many	TGCAGTGCTATCCCCGGACAGGGGCGAAGGAACACTGAAGCTTTCTTT	CSAIPGQGRRNTEAFF
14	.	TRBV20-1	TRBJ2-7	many	TGCAGTGCTAGTCGACCGGGACACAACTACGAGCAGTACTTC	CSASRPGHNYEQYF
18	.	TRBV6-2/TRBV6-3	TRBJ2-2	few	TGTGCCAGCAGTTCCTCCGGCTCTCTAGCGCGAAAAGCCGGGGAGCTGTTTTTT	CASSSSGSLARKAGELFF
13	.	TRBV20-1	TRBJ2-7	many	TGCAGTGCTAGGGCGAATGGAGGACACGAGCAGTACTTC	CSARANGGHEQYF
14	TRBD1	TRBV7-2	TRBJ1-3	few	TGTGCCAGCAGCTCCACAGGGGGGGGAAACACCATATATTTT	CASSSTGGGNTIYF
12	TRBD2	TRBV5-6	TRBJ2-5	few	TGTGCCAGCAGCTTGTGGGAGGGGACCCAGTACTTC	CASSLWEGTQYF
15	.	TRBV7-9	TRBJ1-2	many	TGTGCCAGCAGCTTAAACTCCCTCGAAGCCTATGGCTACACCTTC	CASSLNSLEAYGYTF
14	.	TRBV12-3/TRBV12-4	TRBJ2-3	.	TGTGCCAGCAGTCAACTAGCTAGCACGGATGCGCAGTATTTT	CASSQLASTDAQYF
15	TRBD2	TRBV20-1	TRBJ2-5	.	TGCAGTGCCTCGCCGCTAGCGGGGGGATACAATGAGCAGTACTTC	CSASPLAGGYNEQYF
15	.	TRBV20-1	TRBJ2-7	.	TGCAGTGCTAGAGGCCACCAGCAGGGGCCCTACGAGCAGTACTTC	CSARGHQQGPYEQYF
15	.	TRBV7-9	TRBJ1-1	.	TGTGCCAGCAGCCGACAGGCTTTTGAGAACACTGAAGCTTTCTTT	CASSRQAFENTEAFF
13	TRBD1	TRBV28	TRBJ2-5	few	TGTGCCAGCAGTTTACGGAAGGGGGCGAAGCAGTACTTC	CASSLRKGAKQYF
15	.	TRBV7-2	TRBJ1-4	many	TGTGCCAGCAGCTCCGGGGGCGTCGGTAATGAAAAACTGTTTTTT	CASSSGGVGNEKLFF
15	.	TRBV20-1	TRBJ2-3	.	TGCAGTGCCGTTCGGGGTAGCGGCACCACAGATACGCAGTATTTT	CSAVRGSGTTDTQYF
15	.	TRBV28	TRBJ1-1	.	TGTGCCAGCAGTTTACGTCGGCAGGCTAACACTGAAGCTTTCTTT	CASSLRRQANTEAFF
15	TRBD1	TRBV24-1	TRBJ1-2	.	TGTGCCACCAGTGATGGACAGGGGGCGGACTATGGCTACACCTTC	CATSDGQGADYGYTF
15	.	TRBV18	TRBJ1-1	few	TGTGCCAGCTCACAACAAGCAGGGTCCTACACTGAAGCTTTCTTT	CASSQQAGSYTEAFF
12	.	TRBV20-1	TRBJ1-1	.	TGCAATGCTAGTCCCGAGAACACTGAAGCTTTCTTT	CNASPENTEAFF
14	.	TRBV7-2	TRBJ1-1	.	TGTGCCAGCAGATCGGGACACAGGAACACTGAAGCTTTCTTT	CASRSGHRNTEAFF
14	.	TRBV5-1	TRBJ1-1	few	TGCGCCAGCAGCCAGGGACGGAAGAACACTGAAGCTTTCTTT	CASSQGRKNTEAFF
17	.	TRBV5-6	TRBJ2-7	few	TGTGCCAGCAGCTTGACCCCCTGGCCCCACGGCCCCTACGAGCAGTACTTC	CASSLTPWPHGPYEQYF
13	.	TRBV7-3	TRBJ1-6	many	TGTGCCAGCAGCCAAAGCGCGTTTTCACCCCTCCACTTT	CASSQSAFSPLHF
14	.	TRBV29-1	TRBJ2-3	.	TGCAGCGTGACCGGGACCGCGGTCACAGATACGCAGTATTTT	CSVTGTAVTDTQYF